The text below deals with one T cell receptor beta chain. There is no known antigen for this receptor. Per-base qualities were not stored, and no clone one base away is much larger. TCRbeta CDR3 regions were amplified from genomic DNA using the immunoSEQ Assay, a bias-controlled multiplex PCR. The authors' pipeline ran thus. The number of nucleated cells in each sample was estimated by amplification of reference gene primers within the assay. Sequence reads were collapsed and filtered to measure the absolute abundance of every unique TCRbeta CDR3 rearrangement. Productive Simpson clonality was computed per sample as the square root of Simpson's diversity index over productive rearrangements. The source is immuneACCESS, and TCRdb retained only in-frame sequences with V and J called. Part of the clones is not carried over; for the studies checked, unresolved V genes explain less than half of this, and the remainder is unexplained. Clonal size and the V and J genes are those of that table, whereas D and trimming came from the DNA. This sample holds around 49,000 clones; approximately 95% were observed only once. The ten top clones hold more than 0.8% of the sample.

This entry is derived from a study of blood T cell repertoires in COVID-19 (dated by TCRdb to about 2020). Broadly, across the study: The collaborator samples originated in the United States, Italy and Spain and spanned the acute and convalescent phases of COVID-19. The prospective study material was composed of cDNA or gDNA derived from T cells, B-cell-depleted T cells, or PBMCs. The dataset comprised deeply sampled blood TCRbeta repertoires from subjects exposed to, actively infected with, or recovered from COVID-19. The repertoires were released in a freely available public database intended as a resource for research on the immune response to SARS-CoV-2. Samples came from the ongoing ImmuneRACE study (first 160 participants) plus 1,254 subjects from 6 global collaborators. Nearly every sample came with metadata listing a de-identified subject ID, COVID-19 status, age in years and sex. HLA class I and class II types, where available, came from metadata supplied by the sample provider rather than from assay-based typing. Broad study findings and their caveats: The amount of clinical and demographic metadata varied by source and participant and was provided uncurated.

V is cut back by 0 bases and J by 13 bases, with 9 bases in the junction unmatched. As encoded in the germline V gene, CDR1 is LGHNA while CDR2 is YSLEER. Counted from cysteine to phenylalanine, this CDR3 has 14 amino acids. Of all the DNA, just the CDR3 is kept, 42 bases in frame from base 1. One collaborating source in Seattle enrolled patients while the patients were actively infected and followed the patients over time throughout the course of disease. Each collaborating institution followed its own protocols to collect whole blood in K2EDTA tubes. Collaborator samples were shipped for TCRbeta analysis as frozen whole blood, isolated PBMCs, or DNA extracted from either sample type.

The receptor comes from a man aged 55 to 70 with COVID-19, enrolled during active disease. Sequenced sample: peripheral blood. The chain is made from TRBV4-3 and TRBJ2-1, and TRBD2 aligns with 7 junction nucleotides. The CDR3 has the sequence CASSQDRGERQQFF. The nucleotides are TGCGCCAGCAGCCAAGATCGGGGGGAGAGGCAACAGTTCTTC.